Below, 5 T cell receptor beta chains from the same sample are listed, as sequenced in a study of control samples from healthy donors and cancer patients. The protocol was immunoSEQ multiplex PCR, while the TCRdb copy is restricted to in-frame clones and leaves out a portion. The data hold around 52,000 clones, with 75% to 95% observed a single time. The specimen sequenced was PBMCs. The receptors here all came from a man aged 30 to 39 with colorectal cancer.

The CDR3 loop reads CASSYAGPYNQPQHF. The DNA of the CDR3 is TGTGCCAGCAGTTACGCCGGGCCCTACAATCAGCCCCAGCATTTT. The chain is built from TRBV6-2 or TRBV6-3 and TRBJ1-5; D uncertain. V was shortened by 2 bases and J by 3 bases, with 11 bases between the two germline ends. CDR1 is MNHEY, CDR2 SVGEGT, per germline. The CDR3 length is 15 residues.

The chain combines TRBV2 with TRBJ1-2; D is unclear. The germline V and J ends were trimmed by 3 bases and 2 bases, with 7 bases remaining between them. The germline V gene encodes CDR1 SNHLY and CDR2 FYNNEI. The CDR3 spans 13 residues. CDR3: CASSDYLNYGYTF. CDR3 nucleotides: TGTGCCAGCAGTGATTACTTGAACTATGGCTACACCTTC.

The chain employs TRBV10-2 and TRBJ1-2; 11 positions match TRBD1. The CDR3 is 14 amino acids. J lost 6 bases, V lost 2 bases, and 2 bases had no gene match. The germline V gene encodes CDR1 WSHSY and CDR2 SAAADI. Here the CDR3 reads CASSERGQGDGYTF. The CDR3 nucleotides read TGCGCCAGCAGTGAGAGGGGACAGGGGGATGGCTACACCTTC.

CDR3: CASSLEGARGYTF. The CDR3 DNA reads as TGTGCCAGCAGTTTGGAGGGGGCGCGTGGCTACACCTTC. The V call is TRBV12-3 or TRBV12-4, the J call TRBJ1-2; 7 bases agree with TRBD1. CDR3 length equals 13 residues. Losses at the gene ends were 3 bases for V and 7 bases for J; bases not matched to a gene: 5.

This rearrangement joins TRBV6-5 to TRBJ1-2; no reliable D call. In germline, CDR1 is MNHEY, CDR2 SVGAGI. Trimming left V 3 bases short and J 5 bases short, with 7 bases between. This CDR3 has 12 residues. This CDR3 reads CASSYGEYGYTF. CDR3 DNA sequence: TGTGCCAGCAGTTATGGAGAGTATGGCTACACCTTC.